The next 23 T cell receptor beta chains were all read from a single sample in a study of beta chain features in type 1 diabetes. Study-wide results and caveats: Shorter TCRB CDR3s, moderately but significantly so, were found in Type 1 diabetes patients in all four CD4+ subsets.

No antigens are known for them. Expressed TCRB transcripts got sequenced, as all isolated RNA was reverse transcribed. Sequencing was performed with immunoSEQ multiplex PCR; in TCRdb, only in-frame clones are kept and a portion is missing. The sample lists some 170,000 clones, roughly 63% occurring once. Source material: naive CD4+ T cells from blood. Receptors were obtained from a man under 40 with type 1 diabetes.

In this sample, this clone turned up once. The gene calls are TRBV18 and TRBJ1-6, with 10 bases lining up with TRBD1. Germline V gives CDR1 KGHSH, CDR2 LQKENI. The CDR3 has 15 amino acids. V lost 6 bases and J lost 10; bases outside the gene matches: 9. CDR3 bases: TGTGCCAGCTCCCTCGGGACAGGGGTTGAATCACCCCTCCACTTT. Its protein is CASSLGTGVESPLHF.

This clone came up a few times. The chain has TRBV9 and TRBJ2-1, with 7 bases fitting TRBD1. Unmatched junction bases numbered 6, after V lost 4 bases and J lost 2 bases. Looked up from germline, CDR1 is SGDLS and CDR2 is YYNGEE. This CDR3 spans 15 amino acids. The CDR3: CASSPGTGAYNEQFF. The CDR3 DNA follows: TGTGCCAGCAGCCCCGGAACAGGGGCCTACAATGAGCAGTTCTTC.

This rearrangement joins TRBV7-9 to TRBJ1-1, with 7 bases lining up with TRBD1. The CDR3 extends over 14 amino acids. CDR1 and CDR2 (germline): SEHNR, FQNEAQ (reference sequence). The V gene end was trimmed by 3 bases and the J gene end by 3 bases; junction bases not matched to a gene: 4. The CDR3 spells CASSFGGTDTEAFF. The DNA of the CDR3 is TGTGCCAGCAGCTTTGGAGGGACAGACACTGAAGCTTTCTTT.

This clone was observed a single time. The chain couples TRBV29-1 to TRBJ1-5; tentatively, D is TRBD1 (5 bases). This CDR3 is built from 14 residues. V lost 7 bases and J lost 0, with 13 bases in between. CDR1 and CDR2 from the germline V gene are SQVTM and ANQGSEA. For the CDR3, the DNA is TGCAGCGCCCTCTCAGGGTATAGCAATCAGCCCCAGCATTTT. Amino acids: CSALSGYSNQPQHF.

This chain joins TRBV4-3 and TRBJ2-5; no definite D call. V was pared by 0 bases and J by 2 bases, with 7 bases between. Germline V gene lookup returns CDR1 LGHNA and CDR2 YSLEER. CDR3 size: 14 residues. This chain's CDR3 is CASSQEGAQETQYF. CDR3 nucleotide sequence: TGCGCCAGCAGCCAAGAAGGCGCTCAAGAGACCCAGTACTTC.

The rearrangement links TRBV4-2 to TRBJ2-1; 8 bases fit TRBD2. The germline V gene has CDR1 LGHNA and CDR2 YNFKEQ. Unmatched junction bases numbered 8, after V lost 1 base and J lost 3 bases. CDR3 length: 17 amino acids. The CDR3 loop is CASSQAVLADDYNEQFF. The CDR3 nucleotides read TGTGCCAGCAGCCAAGCTGTACTAGCGGATGACTACAATGAGCAGTTCTTC.

This clone appeared a few times. The chain has TRBV19 and TRBJ1-2, with D maybe TRBD1 (6 bases). The V and J ends lost 7 bases and 4 bases respectively, with 13 bases between them. Germline CDR1 LNHDA, CDR2 SQIVND (reference sequence). The CDR3 totals 13 residues. Written as DNA, the CDR3 is TGTGCCAGTATCGGACAGAACTTCTATGGCTACACCTTC. This gives the protein CASIGQNFYGYTF.

The chain couples TRBV10-3 to TRBJ2-5; no firm D call. Trimming cost V 2 bases and J 3 bases, with 4 bases left between them. CDR1 is ENHRY and CDR2 is SYGVKD in the germline V gene. The CDR3 covers 12 residues. The CDR3 loop is CAISEGEETQYF. CDR3 sequence (DNA): TGTGCCATCAGTGAGGGGGAAGAGACCCAGTACTTC.

The genes are TRBV25-1 and TRBJ1-5; D is unresolved. Germline V lookup: CDR1 MGHDK, CDR2 SYGVNS. V lost 8 bases, J lost 3 bases, and 11 bases lay in between. The CDR3 is made up of 13 amino acids. CDR3 amino acids: CASSGTYNQPQHF. The CDR3 DNA follows: TGTGCCAGCTCGGGCACGTACAATCAGCCCCAGCATTTT.

This clone was counted once. The rearrangement links TRBV13 to TRBJ1-1; D unresolved. V lost 5 bases and J lost 6, with 10 bases in between. From germline, CDR1 is PRHDT and CDR2 FYEKMQ (reference sequence). This CDR3 contains 12 residues. The CDR3 DNA follows: TGTGCCAGCAGCGGAGGGCCACCTGAAGCTTTCTTT. Translating gives CASSGGPPEAFF.

This chain connects TRBV5-1 to TRBJ2-4; D might be TRBD1 (5 bases). V lost 1 base, J lost 9 bases, and 11 bases lay in between. The germline gives CDR1 SGHRS, CDR2 YFSETQ. The CDR3 is 13 residues long. This CDR3 reads CASSLTVQGIQYF. DNA for the CDR3: TGCGCCAGCAGCTTGACGGTCCAGGGCATTCAGTACTTC.

J is TRBJ2-6 and V is TRBV27, with D perhaps matching TRBD1 or TRBD2 (5 bases each). The CDR3 is 18 residues long. In germline, CDR1 is MNHEY, CDR2 SMNVEV (reference sequence). Trimming removed 5 bases from V and 0 bases from J, with 17 bases in between. The CDR3 DNA sequence: TGTGCCAGCAGTCCATCCGGGACGGAGACCTCTGGGGCCAACGTCCTGACTTTC. This sequence encodes CASSPSGTETSGANVLTF.

This clone was counted only a few times. The chain links TRBV7-7 to TRBJ2-3; 7 nucleotides agree with TRBD1. This CDR3 is built from 15 residues. The V gene end was trimmed by 2 bases and the J gene end by 4 bases; junction bases not matched to a gene: 6. The germline CDR1 and CDR2 sequences are SSHAT and FNYEAQ (reference sequence). The chain's CDR3 is CASSLRQGAADTQYF. The CDR3, as DNA: TGTGCCAGCAGCTTAAGACAGGGAGCCGCAGATACGCAGTATTTT.

The chain recombines TRBV30 with TRBJ2-3; D not resolved. The CDR3 length is 13 residues. Trimming pared 2 bases from V and 2 bases from J, leaving 8 bases between. CDR1 and CDR2 (germline): GTSNPN, SVGIG (reference sequence). CDR3 sequence reads: CAWSHSHTDTQYF. The CDR3 DNA reads as TGTGCCTGGAGTCATAGCCACACAGATACGCAGTATTTT.

This clone was seen a few times. The V gene is TRBV29-1, the J gene TRBJ2-1, with 8 bases that match TRBD2. J gave up 7 bases and V 2 bases, and 4 bases lay outside the gene matches. In germline, CDR1 is SQVTM, CDR2 ANQGSEA. The CDR3 is 13 residues long. The CDR3 DNA reads TGCAGCGTTGAACTTATAGCGGGGAATGAGCAGTTCTTC. Its translation: CSVELIAGNEQFF.

This clone was seen a few times. CDR3 region: CASRSGLNTEAFF. DNA for the CDR3: TGTGCCAGCAGATCGGGACTGAACACTGAAGCTTTCTTT. This chain connects TRBV25-1 to TRBJ1-1; possible D gene TRBD1, 5 bases. The CDR3 spans 13 residues. Trimming shortened V by 6 bases and J by 0 bases, and 8 bases separated the two germline ends. Germline V gene data show CDR1 as MGHDK and CDR2 as SYGVNS. Using reference TRBV25-1 and TRBJ1-1 for the parts outside the CDR3, the full variable domain is EADIYQTPRYLVIGTGKKITLECSQTMGHDKMYWYQQDPGMELHLIHYSYGVNSTEKGDLSSESTVSRIRTEHFPLTLESARPSHTSQYLCASRSGLNTEAFFGQGTRLTVV.

This clone was observed a few times. The chain links TRBV23-1 to TRBJ1-6, with TRBD1 identical over 7 bases. TRBV23-1 is an ORF, and what it does is uncertain. This CDR3 contains 14 residues. V lost 4 bases to trimming and J lost 7 bases; unmatched junction nucleotides: 4. CDR3: CASSPPTGNSPLHF. The CDR3 nucleotides are TGCGCCAGCAGTCCTCCGACAGGGAATTCACCCCTCCACTTT.

CDR3 nucleotides: TGTGCCAGCAGTTTATGGTCAGGGGACAATGAGCAGTTCTTC. This translates into CASSLWSGDNEQFF. The rearrangement joins TRBV28 to TRBJ2-1, with D possibly TRBD1 on 6 matching bases. From germline, CDR1 is MDHEN and CDR2 SYDVKM. This CDR3 has 14 amino acids. The V gene lost 0 bases and the J gene lost 5 bases, with 8 bases spanning the gap.

The rearrangement joins TRBV2 to TRBJ2-4; D tentatively fits TRBD1 or TRBD2 (5 bases each). Germline loops: CDR1 SNHLY, CDR2 FYNNEI. Deletions cut 6 bases from V and 14 bases from J, with 17 bases between. CDR3 length: 12 residues. This CDR3 reads CASRSGTLKEYF. For the CDR3, the DNA is TGTGCCAGCAGGTCTGGGACCTTAAAAGAGTACTTC.

The chain employs TRBV25-1 and TRBJ2-3; D is unresolved. The CDR3 has 11 residues. The V end was cut by 5 bases, the J end by 6 bases, with 6 bases between. Germline CDR1 MGHDK, CDR2 SYGVNS. The CDR3 DNA reads TGTGCCAGCAGTAACGGGGATACGCAGTATTTT. This encodes CASSNGDTQYF.

Only one count was recorded for this clone. This chain connects TRBV30 to TRBJ2-7; the D is unclear. Germline values: CDR1 GTSNPN, CDR2 SVGIG (reference sequence). V was clipped by 1 base and J by 2 bases, with 6 bases between them. The CDR3 covers 12 residues. This CDR3 reads CAWSADTYEQYF. The DNA of the CDR3 is TGTGCCTGGAGTGCCGACACCTACGAGCAGTACTTC.

The chain employs TRBV4-3 and TRBJ1-2; 8 positions match TRBD1. V shed 0 bases and J 5 bases; nucleotides not matched to a gene: 5. Germline V gene lookup returns CDR1 LGHNA and CDR2 YSLEER. This CDR3 spans 15 amino acids. The CDR3 is CASSQDETGVYGYTF. In nucleotides, the CDR3 is TGCGCCAGCAGCCAAGATGAGACAGGGGTTTATGGCTACACCTTC.

In this sample, this clone turned up a few times. V and J are TRBV11-2 and TRBJ2-5, with D perhaps matching TRBD2 (5 bases). Germline values: CDR1 SGHAT, CDR2 FQNNGV. V lost 3 bases and J lost 1, with 9 bases in between. The CDR3 runs to 14 residues. This CDR3 reads CASSLASLQETQYF. The CDR3 nucleotides read TGTGCCAGCAGCTTGGCTAGCCTCCAAGAGACCCAGTACTTC.